Listed below are T cell receptor beta chains from one sample, sequenced in a study of Graves' ophthalmopathy and Graves' hyperthyroidism. TCRdb re-called the multiplex PCR reads with MiXCR, one entry per CDR3 protein. The sample lists tens of thousands of distinct CDR3 sequences; about 51% were seen once. Material: peripheral blood. All receptors come from an adult man with Graves' ophthalmopathy. Both conserved end residues are part of each CDR3. The D gene is left open where the match is weak. Some rows mark clone size as missing; the rest say once, few, many or name a class of expanded clone.

d_call: TRBD2; j_call: TRBJ2-1; clone_size: once; v_call: TRBV20-1; cdr3_aa: CSARDRDYRSYNEQLF; cdr3_nt: TGCAGTGCTAGGGACCGGGACTACCGCTCCTACAATGAGCAGCTCTTC
d_call: TRBD1; j_call: TRBJ2-3; clone_size: many; v_call: TRBV28; cdr3_aa: CASSSGGSDVDTQYF; cdr3_nt: TGTGCCAGCAGTTCAGGGGGCTCGGATGTTGATACGCAGTATTTT
d_call: -; j_call: TRBJ1-4; clone_size: -; v_call: TRBV7-9; cdr3_aa: CASRGRDGANEELFF; cdr3_nt: TGTGCCAGCAGGGGTCGGGACGGAGCTAATGAAGAACTGTTTTTT
d_call: TRBD2; j_call: TRBJ2-7; clone_size: many; v_call: TRBV6-5; cdr3_aa: CASRGLAGESYEQYF; cdr3_nt: TGTGCCAGCAGGGGTCTAGCGGGAGAGTCCTACGAGCAGTACTTC
d_call: -; j_call: TRBJ2-1; clone_size: -; v_call: TRBV29-1; cdr3_aa: CSVVNNEQFF; cdr3_nt: TGCAGCGTTGTCAATAATGAGCAGTTCTTC
d_call: TRBD2; j_call: TRBJ2-2; clone_size: -; v_call: TRBV5-1; cdr3_aa: CASSFGGGRNTGELFF; cdr3_nt: TGCGCCAGCAGCTTTGGCGGGGGGCGAAACACCGGGGAGCTGTTTTTT
d_call: -; j_call: TRBJ1-4; clone_size: -; v_call: TRBV13; cdr3_aa: CASSVVRSGEKLFF; cdr3_nt: TGTGCCAGCAGCGTCGTACGCAGCGGTGAAAAACTATTTTTT
d_call: -; j_call: TRBJ2-3; clone_size: many; v_call: TRBV6-5; cdr3_aa: CASSSATTSTDTQYF; cdr3_nt: TGTGCCAGCAGTTCCGCGACTACTAGCACAGATACGCAGTATTTT
d_call: -; j_call: TRBJ2-5; clone_size: -; v_call: TRBV20-1; cdr3_aa: CSARGSGTETQYF; cdr3_nt: TGCAGCGCTAGGGGGAGCGGGACGGAGACCCAGTACTTC
d_call: TRBD1; j_call: TRBJ2-1; clone_size: -; v_call: TRBV2; cdr3_aa: CASYGQDNEQFF; cdr3_nt: TGTGCCAGTTATGGACAGGACAATGAGCAGTTCTTC